This entry concerns a single T cell receptor beta chain. Its cognate antigen is unknown. This sample is drawn from a study of T cell repertoires and HLA-DP antigens. Study-level information: In vitro CD4+ alloreactivity was against HeLa-presented HLA-DP.

This CDR3 is built from 13 residues. Trimming took off 0 bases at V and 3 bases at J, with 9 bases between the two ends. Germline-derived CDR1 and CDR2 are GTSNPN and SVGIG (reference sequence). The assay was immunoSEQ multiplex PCR, and TCRdb's table has in-frame clones only and misses some. The data contain 55,000 to 80,000 clones, roughly 77% of them singletons. Sequenced sample: CD4+ T cells from PBMCs. The TCR comes from a man aged 55 to 70 in good health and CMV-seronegative. V is TRBV30 and J is TRBJ2-7; D ambiguous. CDR3 region: CAWSVSIYYEQYF. In DNA form, the CDR3 reads TGTGCCTGGAGTGTATCCATCTACTACGAGCAGTACTTC.